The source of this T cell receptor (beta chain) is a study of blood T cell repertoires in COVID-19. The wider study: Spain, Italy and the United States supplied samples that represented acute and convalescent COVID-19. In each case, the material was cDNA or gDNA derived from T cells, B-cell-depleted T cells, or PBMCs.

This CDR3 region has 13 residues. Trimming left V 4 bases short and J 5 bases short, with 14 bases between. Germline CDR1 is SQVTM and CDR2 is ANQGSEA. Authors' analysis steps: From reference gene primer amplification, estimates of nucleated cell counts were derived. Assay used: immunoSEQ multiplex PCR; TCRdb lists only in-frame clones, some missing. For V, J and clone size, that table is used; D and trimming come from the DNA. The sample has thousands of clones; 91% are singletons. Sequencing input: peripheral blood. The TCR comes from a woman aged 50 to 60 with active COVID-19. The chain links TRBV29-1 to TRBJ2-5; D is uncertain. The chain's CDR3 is CSVVQEFMETQYF. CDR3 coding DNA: TGCAGCGTTGTTCAGGAATTCATGGAGACCCAGTACTTC.